The entry below describes one T cell receptor beta chain. The antigen is unknown. The entry originates in a study of CD8+ T cells in alopecia areata. Extracted RNA was reverse transcribed into cDNA, the sequencing template. The repertoire was sequenced with immunoSEQ multiplex PCR; TCRdb's copy has only in-frame clones and lacks some. The sample shows roughly 150,000 clones, around two thirds of them seen only once. Overall study results and limits: Higher clonality than in normal scalp was seen in lesional scalp, especially alopecia totalis/universalis.

V was cut by 4 bases and J by 2 bases, with 15 bases left in between. CDR3 length: 15 amino acids. Germline CDR1 reads MGHDK; CDR2 reads SYGVNS. J is TRBJ2-7 and V is TRBV25-1; possibly TRBD1 for D (6 bases). Sequencing was performed on CD8+ T cells sorted from blood. The sequence derives from a human donor in good health. CDR3: CASSGGTGFPYEQYF. The CDR3, as DNA: TGTGCCAGCAGTGGCGGCACAGGGTTCCCCTACGAGCAGTACTTC.